This TCR beta chain was identified in a study of cytomegalovirus exposure and HLA in healthy donors. Study-level information: Among over 300 genotyped donors, 80% to 90% fell in the Caucasian-associated ancestry cluster.

Primers: 60 Vbeta forward and 13 Jbeta reverse. Sequencing used immunoSEQ multiplex PCR; TCRdb keeps in-frame clones, though not all of them. This sample has 150,000 to 200,000 clones, with 70% to 80% found just once. Germline V gene sequence: CDR1 SGHTA, CDR2 FQGNSA. This CDR3 comprises 18 residues. V dropped 1 base and J dropped 0 bases, with 18 bases sitting between them. The chain links TRBV7-2 to TRBJ1-1; D perhaps matches TRBD1 (6 bases). The sequence was obtained from a woman in her 30s in good health and CMV-seropositive. The sample was PBMCs. The CDR3 loop reads CASSLGHREKIMNTEAFF. The DNA for the CDR3 is TGTGCCAGCAGCTTAGGACACAGGGAAAAAATCATGAACACTGAAGCTTTCTTT.